The next 2 T cell receptor beta chains were all read from a single sample in a study of T cell repertoires in cytomegalovirus infection. These TCRs are of unknown antigen specificity. TCRdb passed the reads through MiXCR, listing each CDR3 protein once. The table shows 110,000 or so distinct CDR3 sequences, with roughly 30% occurring only once. Here the sequenced sample was CD8+ T cells from cultured PBMCs, taken from culture after CMV antigen stimulation. These receptors all come from a human donor in good health (CMV status not recorded). Some clones in this sample may be carry-over from other donors' samples.

This clonotype was observed a few times. V gene TRBV5-6 combines with J gene TRBJ1-1; D is ambiguous. Germline V gene data show CDR1 as SGHDT and CDR2 as YYEEEE. This CDR3 region has 15 residues. Trimming removed 6 bases from V and 4 bases from J, with 19 bases in between. The CDR3, as DNA: TGTGCCAGCACCATTGGACCCCAAGAGAGCACTGAAGCTTTCTTT. Its protein is CASTIGPQESTEAFF.

The sample holds a few counts of this clonotype. This sequence joins TRBV20-1 and TRBJ2-5; 7 bases line up with TRBD2. The germline gives CDR1 DFQATT, CDR2 SNEGSKA (reference sequence). The CDR3 is 16 residues long. Trimming at V came to 0 bases and at J to 5 bases, leaving 12 bases not matched to a gene. CDR3 sequence (DNA): TGCAGTGCTAGAGACGACTATCAGCGGGGTTGGGAGACCCAGTACTTC. Translated: CSARDDYQRGWETQYF.